Below, 6 T cell receptor beta chains from the same sample are listed, as sequenced in a study of cytomegalovirus exposure and HLA in healthy donors. A multiplex PCR was run with 60 Vbeta primers and 13 Jbeta primers. TCRdb's copy holds only in-frame clones and misses some; the assay was immunoSEQ multiplex PCR. The data show 150,000 to 180,000 clones, around 80% seen once. Sequencing used PBMCs. The source of these receptors is a man younger than 30 in good health and CMV-seronegative.

V is TRBV15 and J is TRBJ2-7; TRBD1 might be the D (6 bases). V was cut by 1 base and J by 3 bases, with 25 bases left in between. The CDR3 is 19 residues long. Germline lookup yields CDR1 LNHNV and CDR2 YYDKDF (reference sequence). This chain's CDR3 is CATSRGGGDRPMSIYEQYF. The DNA for the CDR3 is TGTGCCACCAGCAGAGGGGGTGGAGACAGGCCCATGAGCATCTACGAGCAGTACTTC. Combining the CDR3 with reference TRBV15 and TRBJ2-7 gives the whole variable domain DAMVIQNPRYQVTQFGKPVTLSCSQTLNHNVMYWYQQKSSQAPKLLFHYYDKDFNNEADTPDNFQSRRPNTSFCFLDIRSPGLGDTAMYLCATSRGGGDRPMSIYEQYFGPGTRLTVT.

This chain links TRBV9 with TRBJ2-5; 14 nucleotides match TRBD2. CDR1 is SGDLS, CDR2 YYNGEE, per germline. Losses at the gene ends were 3 bases for V and 1 base for J; bases not matched to a gene: 2. CDR3 size: 16 residues. The CDR3 DNA follows: TGTGCCAGCAGCGGACTAGCGGGAGGGCCCCAAGAGACCCAGTACTTC. Translating gives CASSGLAGGPQETQYF.

CDR3 coding DNA: TGCGCCAGCAGCTTGGGAGTAAGCTTTAGCGGGAGGGCCAACTCCTACAATGAGCAGTTCTTC. Encoded protein: CASSLGVSFSGRANSYNEQFF. The rearrangement links TRBV5-1 to TRBJ2-1, with 11 bases aligning to TRBD2. The CDR3 is made up of 21 amino acids. The germline gives CDR1 SGHRS, CDR2 YFSETQ. The junction had 14 bases not matched to a gene; V was cut back by 0 bases and J by 0 bases.

V usage is TRBV9 and J usage is TRBJ2-7; 7 nucleotides match TRBD1. Per the germline V gene, CDR1 is SGDLS and CDR2 is YYNGEE. Losses at the gene ends were 4 bases for V and 1 base for J; bases not matched to a gene: 8. The length of the CDR3 is 15 residues. The CDR3 DNA follows: TGTGCCAGCAGCCCCCGGGACAGACTATCCTACGAGCAGTACTTC. The encoded protein is CASSPRDRLSYEQYF.

This clone appeared a single time. The chain carries TRBV10-1 and TRBJ2-7; D perhaps matches TRBD1 (6 bases). Trimming cost V 9 bases and J 3 bases, with 18 bases left between them. Germline CDR1 WNHNN, CDR2 SYGVQD (reference sequence). CDR3 length: 14 amino acids. CDR3: CARHVQGLVYEQYF. The CDR3 coding sequence is TGCGCCAGACATGTACAGGGTCTTGTCTACGAGCAGTACTTC.

This sequence joins TRBV12-5 and TRBJ2-3; 8 bases line up with TRBD1. With V trimmed by 2 bases and J by 3 bases, 4 bases remained unmatched. In germline, CDR1 is LGHNT, CDR2 FRNRAP. The length of the CDR3 is 15 residues. The CDR3 DNA reads as TGTGCTAGTGGTTTGTGGACAGGGCGGACAGATACGCAGTATTTT. Translating gives CASGLWTGRTDTQYF.